The source of this T cell receptor (beta chain) is a study of spatial heterogeneity in lung cancer. About the research overall: Compared with alpha-chain sequences, beta-chain sequences were consistently detected in greater numbers.

Indicated time point: blood at routine non-recurrence follow-up after resection. MiXCR, run by TCRdb on the 5' RACE reads, gives a single entry per CDR3 protein. The sample lists over 95,000 distinct CDR3 sequences, roughly a tenth occurring once. Trimming took off 8 bases at V and 4 bases at J, with 5 bases between the two ends. This CDR3 comprises 11 residues. The V gene's germline CDR1 is KGHDR and CDR2 SFDVKD. The sample holds a few counts of this clonotype. This specimen consisted of PBMCs, obtained at follow-up. This clonotype was obtained from a female donor with early-stage non-small cell lung cancer. V is TRBV24-1 and J is TRBJ2-1, with D unresolved. The CDR3 region is CATMLYNEQFF. CDR3 coding DNA: TGTGCCACCATGCTTTACAATGAGCAGTTCTTC.